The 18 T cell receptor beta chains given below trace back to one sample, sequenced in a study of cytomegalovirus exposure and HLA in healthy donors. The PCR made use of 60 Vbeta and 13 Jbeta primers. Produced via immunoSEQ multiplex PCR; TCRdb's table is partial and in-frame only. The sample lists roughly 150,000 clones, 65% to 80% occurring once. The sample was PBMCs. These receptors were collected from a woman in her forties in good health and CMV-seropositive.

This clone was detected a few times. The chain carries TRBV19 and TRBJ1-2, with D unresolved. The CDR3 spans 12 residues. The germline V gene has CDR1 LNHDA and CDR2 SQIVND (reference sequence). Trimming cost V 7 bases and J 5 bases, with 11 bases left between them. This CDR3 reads CASNGGQYGYTF. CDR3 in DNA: TGTGCCAGTAACGGAGGCCAATATGGCTACACCTTC.

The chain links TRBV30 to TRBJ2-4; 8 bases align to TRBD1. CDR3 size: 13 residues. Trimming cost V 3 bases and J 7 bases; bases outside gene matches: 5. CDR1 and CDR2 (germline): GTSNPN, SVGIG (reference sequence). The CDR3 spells CAWSPGGGNIQYF. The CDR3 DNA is TGTGCCTGGAGCCCAGGGGGCGGGAACATTCAGTACTTC.

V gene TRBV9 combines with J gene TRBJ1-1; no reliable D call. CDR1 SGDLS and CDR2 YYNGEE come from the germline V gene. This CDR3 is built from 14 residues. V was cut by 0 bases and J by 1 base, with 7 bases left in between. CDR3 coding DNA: TGTGCCAGCAGCGTAGATGGGCGGAACACTGAAGCTTTCTTT. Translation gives CASSVDGRNTEAFF.

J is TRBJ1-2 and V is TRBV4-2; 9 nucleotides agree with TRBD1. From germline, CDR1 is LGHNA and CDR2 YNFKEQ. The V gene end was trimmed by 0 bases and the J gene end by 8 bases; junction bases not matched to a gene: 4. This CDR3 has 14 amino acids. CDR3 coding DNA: TGTGCCAGCAGCCAAGAGGACAGGGGCGGAGGCTACACCTTC. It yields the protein CASSQEDRGGGYTF.

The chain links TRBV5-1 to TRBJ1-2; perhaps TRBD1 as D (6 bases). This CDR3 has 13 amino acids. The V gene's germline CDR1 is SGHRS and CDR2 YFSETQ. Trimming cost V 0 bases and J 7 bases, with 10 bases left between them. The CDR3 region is CASSLAGVVGYTF. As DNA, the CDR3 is TGCGCCAGCAGCTTGGCAGGGGTAGTTGGCTACACCTTC. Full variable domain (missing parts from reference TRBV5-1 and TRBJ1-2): KAGVTQTPRYLIKTRGQQVTLSCSPISGHRSVSWYQQTPGQGLQFLFEYFSETQRNKGNFPGRFSGRQFSNSRSEMNVSTLELGDSALYLCASSLAGVVGYTFGSGTRLTVV.

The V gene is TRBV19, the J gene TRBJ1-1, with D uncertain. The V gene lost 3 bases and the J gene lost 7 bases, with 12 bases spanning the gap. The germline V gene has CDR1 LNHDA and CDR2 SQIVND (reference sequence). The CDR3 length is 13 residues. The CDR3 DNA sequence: TGTGCCAGTAGTATTAGGGCGGGGAGTGAAGCTTTCTTT. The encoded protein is CASSIRAGSEAFF.

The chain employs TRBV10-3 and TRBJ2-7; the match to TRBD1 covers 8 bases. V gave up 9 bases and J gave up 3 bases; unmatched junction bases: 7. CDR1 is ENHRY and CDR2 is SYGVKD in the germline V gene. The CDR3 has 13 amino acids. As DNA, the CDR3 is TGTGCCATTTGGACAGGGAAGGGCTACGAGCAGTACTTC. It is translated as CAIWTGKGYEQYF.

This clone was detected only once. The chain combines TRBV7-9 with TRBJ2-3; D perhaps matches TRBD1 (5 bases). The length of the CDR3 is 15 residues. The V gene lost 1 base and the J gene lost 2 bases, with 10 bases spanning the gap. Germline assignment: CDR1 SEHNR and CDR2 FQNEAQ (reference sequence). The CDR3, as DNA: TGTGCCAGCAGCTTAGACAGGTTTTTCACAGATACGCAGTATTTT. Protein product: CASSLDRFFTDTQYF.

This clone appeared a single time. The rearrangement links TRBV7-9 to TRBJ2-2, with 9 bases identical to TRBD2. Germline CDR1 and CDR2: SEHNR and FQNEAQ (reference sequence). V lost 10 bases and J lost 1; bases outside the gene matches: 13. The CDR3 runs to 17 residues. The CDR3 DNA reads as TGTGCCATCTCGGAAGGACTAGCGCGAGTGAACACCGGGGAGCTGTTTTTT. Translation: CAISEGLARVNTGELFF.

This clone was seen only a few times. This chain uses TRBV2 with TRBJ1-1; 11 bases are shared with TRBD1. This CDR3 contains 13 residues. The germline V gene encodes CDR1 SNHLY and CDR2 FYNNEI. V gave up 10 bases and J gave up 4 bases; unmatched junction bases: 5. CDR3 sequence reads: CATRDRGITEAFF. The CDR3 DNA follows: TGTGCCACCCGGGACAGGGGGATCACTGAAGCTTTCTTT.

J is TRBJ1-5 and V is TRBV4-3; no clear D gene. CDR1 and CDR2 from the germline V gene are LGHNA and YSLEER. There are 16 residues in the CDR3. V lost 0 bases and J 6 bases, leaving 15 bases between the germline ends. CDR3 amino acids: CASSQDLGGKGQPQHF. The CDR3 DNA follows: TGCGCCAGCAGCCAAGATTTGGGAGGGAAGGGTCAGCCCCAGCATTTT.

CDR3 sequence (DNA): TGTGCCAGCAGCTTAGCGGGTCGAGGCGAGCAGTACTTC. This sequence encodes CASSLAGRGEQYF. The chain carries TRBV11-3 and TRBJ2-7, with D unresolved. Trimming left V 1 base short and J 6 bases short, with 10 bases between. The CDR3 extends over 13 amino acids. Germline loops: CDR1 SGHNT, CDR2 YENEEA.

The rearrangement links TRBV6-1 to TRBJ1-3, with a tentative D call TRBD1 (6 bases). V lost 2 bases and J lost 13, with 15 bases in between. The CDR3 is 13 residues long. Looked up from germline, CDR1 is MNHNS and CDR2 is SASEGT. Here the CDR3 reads CASSEQGSGVIYF. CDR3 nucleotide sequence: TGTGCCAGCAGTGAACAGGGGAGTGGGGTGATATATTTT.

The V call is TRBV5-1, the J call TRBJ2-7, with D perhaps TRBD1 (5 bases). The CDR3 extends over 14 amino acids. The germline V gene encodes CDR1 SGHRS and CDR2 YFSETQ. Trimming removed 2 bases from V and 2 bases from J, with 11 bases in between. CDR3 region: CASSFKGPTYEQYF. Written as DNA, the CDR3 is TGCGCCAGCAGCTTTAAGGGGCCAACCTACGAGCAGTACTTC. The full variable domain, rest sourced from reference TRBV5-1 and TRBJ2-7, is KAGVTQTPRYLIKTRGQQVTLSCSPISGHRSVSWYQQTPGQGLQFLFEYFSETQRNKGNFPGRFSGRQFSNSRSEMNVSTLELGDSALYLCASSFKGPTYEQYFGPGTRLTVT.

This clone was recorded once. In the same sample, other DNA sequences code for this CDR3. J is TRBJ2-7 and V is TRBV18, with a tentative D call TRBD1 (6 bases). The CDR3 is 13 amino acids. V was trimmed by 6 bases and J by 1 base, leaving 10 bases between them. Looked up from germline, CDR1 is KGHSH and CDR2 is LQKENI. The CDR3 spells CASSPGQSYEQYF. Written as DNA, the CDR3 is TGTGCCAGCTCCCCCGGACAGTCCTACGAGCAGTACTTC.

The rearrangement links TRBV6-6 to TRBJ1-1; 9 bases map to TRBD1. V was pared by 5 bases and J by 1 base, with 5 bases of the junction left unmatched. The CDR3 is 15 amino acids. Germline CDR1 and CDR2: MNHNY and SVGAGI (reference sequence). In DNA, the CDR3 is TGTGCCAGCAGTGACATGGGACAGGGGAACACTGAAGCTTTCTTT. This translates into CASSDMGQGNTEAFF.

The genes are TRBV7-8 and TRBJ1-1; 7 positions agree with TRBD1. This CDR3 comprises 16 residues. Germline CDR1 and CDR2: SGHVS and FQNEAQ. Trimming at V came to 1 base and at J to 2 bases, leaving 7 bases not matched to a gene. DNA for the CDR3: TGTGCCAGCAGCTTAGGTAGGACAGGACAAAACACTGAAGCTTTCTTT. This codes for CASSLGRTGQNTEAFF.

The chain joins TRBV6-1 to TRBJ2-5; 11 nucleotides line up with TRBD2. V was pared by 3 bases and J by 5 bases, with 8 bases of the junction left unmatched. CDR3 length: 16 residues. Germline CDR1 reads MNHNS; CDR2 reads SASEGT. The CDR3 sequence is CASSDIAGGLKETQYF. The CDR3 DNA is TGTGCCAGCAGTGATATAGCGGGGGGGCTTAAGGAGACCCAGTACTTC.